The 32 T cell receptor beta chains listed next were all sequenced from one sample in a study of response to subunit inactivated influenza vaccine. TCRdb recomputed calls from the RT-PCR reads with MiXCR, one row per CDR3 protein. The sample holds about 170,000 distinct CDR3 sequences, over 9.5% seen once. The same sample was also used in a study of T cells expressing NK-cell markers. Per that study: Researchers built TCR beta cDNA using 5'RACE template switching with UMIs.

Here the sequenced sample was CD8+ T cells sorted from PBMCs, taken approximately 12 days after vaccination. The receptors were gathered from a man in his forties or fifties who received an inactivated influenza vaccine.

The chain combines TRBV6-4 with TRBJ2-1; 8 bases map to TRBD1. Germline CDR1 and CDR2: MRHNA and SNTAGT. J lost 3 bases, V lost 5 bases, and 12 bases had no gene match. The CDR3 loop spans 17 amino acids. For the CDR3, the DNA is TGTGCCAGCAGTAGATCGCCCTCAGGGGGCGTCTACAATGAGCAGTTCTTC. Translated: CASSRSPSGGVYNEQFF.

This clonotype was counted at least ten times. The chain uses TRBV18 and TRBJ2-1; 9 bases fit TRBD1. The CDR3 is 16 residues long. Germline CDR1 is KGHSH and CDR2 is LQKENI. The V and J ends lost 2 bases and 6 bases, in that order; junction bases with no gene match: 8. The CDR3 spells CASSPKGTGSGNEQFF. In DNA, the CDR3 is TGTGCCAGCTCACCAAAAGGGACAGGGTCGGGCAATGAGCAGTTCTTC.

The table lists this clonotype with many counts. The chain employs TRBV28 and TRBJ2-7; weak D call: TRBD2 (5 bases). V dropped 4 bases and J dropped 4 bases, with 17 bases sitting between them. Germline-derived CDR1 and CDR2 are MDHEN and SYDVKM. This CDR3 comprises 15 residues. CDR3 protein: CASSSTGMAAYEQYF. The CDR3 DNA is TGTGCCAGCAGTTCCACCGGGATGGCGGCGTACGAGCAGTACTTC.

This CDR3 is CAWSGGGTEAFF. The CDR3 bases are TGTGCCTGGAGCGGGGGGGGGACTGAAGCTTTCTTT. The gene calls are TRBV30 and TRBJ1-1, with D possibly TRBD1 on 5 matching bases. V lost 3 bases to trimming and J lost 5 bases, with 10 bases between them. Germline-derived CDR1 and CDR2 are GTSNPN and SVGIG (reference sequence). This CDR3 has 12 residues.

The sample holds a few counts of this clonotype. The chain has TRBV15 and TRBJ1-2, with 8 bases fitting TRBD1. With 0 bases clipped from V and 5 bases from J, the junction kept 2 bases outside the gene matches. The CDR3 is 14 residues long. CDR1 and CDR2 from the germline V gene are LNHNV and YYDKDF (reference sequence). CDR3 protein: CATSRDGTGYGYTF. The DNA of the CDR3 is TGTGCCACCAGCAGAGATGGGACAGGTTATGGCTACACCTTC.

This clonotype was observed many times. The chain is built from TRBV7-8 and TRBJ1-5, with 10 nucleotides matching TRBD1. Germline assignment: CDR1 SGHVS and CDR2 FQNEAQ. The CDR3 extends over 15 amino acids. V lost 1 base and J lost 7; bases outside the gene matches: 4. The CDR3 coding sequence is TGTGCCAGCAGCTTAGGACAGGGGGCAGGACAGCCCCAGCATTTT. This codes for CASSLGQGAGQPQHF.

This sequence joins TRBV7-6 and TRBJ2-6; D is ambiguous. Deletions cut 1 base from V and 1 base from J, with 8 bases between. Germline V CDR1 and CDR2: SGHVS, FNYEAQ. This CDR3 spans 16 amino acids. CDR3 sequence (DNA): TGTGCCAGCAGCTTAGGGGCATATTCTGGGGCCAACGTCCTGACTTTC. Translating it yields CASSLGAYSGANVLTF. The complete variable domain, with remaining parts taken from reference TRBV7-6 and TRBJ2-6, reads GAGVSQSPRYKVTKRGQDVALRCDPISGHVSLYWYRQALGQGPEFLTYFNYEAQQDKSGLPNDRFSAERPEGSISTLTIQRTEQRDSAMYRCASSLGAYSGANVLTFGAGSRLTVL.

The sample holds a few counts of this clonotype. In DNA form, the CDR3 reads TGCGCCAGCAGCCAAGTATCAGAGGGCACCGGGGAGCTGTTTTTT. As protein: CASSQVSEGTGELFF. The V and J genes are TRBV4-1 and TRBJ2-2; possibly TRBD2 for D (5 bases). CDR1 is MGHRA, CDR2 YSYEKL, per germline. The V and J ends lost 1 base and 4 bases respectively, with 10 bases between them. The CDR3 is 15 amino acids.

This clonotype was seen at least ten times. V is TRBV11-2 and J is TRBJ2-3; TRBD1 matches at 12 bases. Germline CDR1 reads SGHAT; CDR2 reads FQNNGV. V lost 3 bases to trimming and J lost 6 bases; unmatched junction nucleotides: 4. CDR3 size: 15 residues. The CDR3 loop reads CASSLGTGGSDTQYF. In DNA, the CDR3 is TGTGCCAGCAGCTTGGGGACAGGGGGCAGTGATACGCAGTATTTT.

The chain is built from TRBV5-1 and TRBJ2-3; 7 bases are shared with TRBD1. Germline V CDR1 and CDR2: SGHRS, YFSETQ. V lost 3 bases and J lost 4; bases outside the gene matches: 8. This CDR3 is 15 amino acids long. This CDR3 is CASSYTRQGADTQYF. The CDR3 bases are TGCGCCAGCAGCTATACGCGACAGGGAGCAGATACGCAGTATTTT.

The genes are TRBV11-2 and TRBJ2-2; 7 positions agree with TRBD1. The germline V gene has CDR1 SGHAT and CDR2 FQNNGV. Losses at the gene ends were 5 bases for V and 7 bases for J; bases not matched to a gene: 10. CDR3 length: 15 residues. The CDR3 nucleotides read TGTGCCAGCAGCATGGACAGGTTTGGGATCGGGGAGCTGTTTTTT. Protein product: CASSMDRFGIGELFF.

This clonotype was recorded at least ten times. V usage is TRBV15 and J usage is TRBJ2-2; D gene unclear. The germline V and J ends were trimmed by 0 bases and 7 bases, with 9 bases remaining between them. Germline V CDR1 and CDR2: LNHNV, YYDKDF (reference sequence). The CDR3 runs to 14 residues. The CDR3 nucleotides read TGTGCCACCAGCAGAGATATATCCGGCGGGGAGCTGTTTTTT. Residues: CATSRDISGGELFF. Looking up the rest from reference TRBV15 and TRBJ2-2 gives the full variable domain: DAMVIQNPRYQVTQFGKPVTLSCSQTLNHNVMYWYQQKSSQAPKLLFHYYDKDFNNEADTPDNFQSRRPNTSFCFLDIRSPGLGDTAMYLCATSRDISGGELFFGEGSRLTVL.

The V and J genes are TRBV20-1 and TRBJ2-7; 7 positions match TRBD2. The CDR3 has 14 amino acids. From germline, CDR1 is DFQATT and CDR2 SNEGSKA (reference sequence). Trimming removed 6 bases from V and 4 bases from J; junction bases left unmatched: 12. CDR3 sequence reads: CSALQWAGVYEQYF. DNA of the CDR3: TGCAGTGCCCTCCAGTGGGCGGGGGTTTACGAGCAGTACTTC.

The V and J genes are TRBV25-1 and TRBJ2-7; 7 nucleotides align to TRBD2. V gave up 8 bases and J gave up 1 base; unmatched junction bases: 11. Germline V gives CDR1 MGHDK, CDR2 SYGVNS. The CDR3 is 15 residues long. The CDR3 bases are TGTGCCAGCCCCCCCCCCGGGAGGAAATCCTACGAGCAGTACTTC. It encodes CASPPPGRKSYEQYF.

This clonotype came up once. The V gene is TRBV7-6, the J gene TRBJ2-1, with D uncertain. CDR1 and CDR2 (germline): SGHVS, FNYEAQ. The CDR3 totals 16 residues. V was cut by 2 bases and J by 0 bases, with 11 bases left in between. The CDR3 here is CASSLMGGRSYNEQFF. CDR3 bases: TGTGCCAGCAGCTTAATGGGCGGACGCTCCTACAATGAGCAGTTCTTC.

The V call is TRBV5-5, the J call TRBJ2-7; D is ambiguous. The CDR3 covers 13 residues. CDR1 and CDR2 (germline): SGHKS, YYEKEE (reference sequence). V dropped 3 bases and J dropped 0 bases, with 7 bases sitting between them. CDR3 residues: CASSWGFSYEQYF. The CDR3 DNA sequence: TGTGCCAGCAGCTGGGGATTCTCCTACGAGCAGTACTTC.

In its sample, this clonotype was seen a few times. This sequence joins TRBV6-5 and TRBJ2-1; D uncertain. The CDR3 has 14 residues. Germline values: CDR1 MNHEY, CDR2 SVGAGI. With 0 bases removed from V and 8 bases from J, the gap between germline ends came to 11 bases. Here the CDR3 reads CASSYSQGYHEQFF. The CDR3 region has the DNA TGTGCCAGCAGTTACTCTCAAGGGTACCATGAGCAGTTCTTC.

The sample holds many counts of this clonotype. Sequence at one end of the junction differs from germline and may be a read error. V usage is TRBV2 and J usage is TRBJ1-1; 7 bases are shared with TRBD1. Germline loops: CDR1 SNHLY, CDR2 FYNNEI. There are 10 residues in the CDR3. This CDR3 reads CASSGTAENF. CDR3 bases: TGTGCCAGCAGCGGGACAGCCGAGAATTTT.

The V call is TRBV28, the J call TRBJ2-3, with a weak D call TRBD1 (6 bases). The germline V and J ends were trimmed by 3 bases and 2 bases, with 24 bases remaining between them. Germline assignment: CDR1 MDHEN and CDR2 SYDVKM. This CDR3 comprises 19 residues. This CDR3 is CASSFPALGGGRDTDTQYF. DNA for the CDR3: TGTGCCAGCAGTTTCCCAGCCCTTGGTGGGGGCCGTGACACAGATACGCAGTATTTT.

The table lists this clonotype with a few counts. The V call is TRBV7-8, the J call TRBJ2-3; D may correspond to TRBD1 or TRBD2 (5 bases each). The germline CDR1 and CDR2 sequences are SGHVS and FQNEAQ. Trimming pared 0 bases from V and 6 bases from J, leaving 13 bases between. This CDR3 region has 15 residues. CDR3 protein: CASSLARGRVDTQYF. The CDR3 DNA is TGTGCCAGCAGCTTAGCCCGGGGCCGTGTGGATACGCAGTATTTT.

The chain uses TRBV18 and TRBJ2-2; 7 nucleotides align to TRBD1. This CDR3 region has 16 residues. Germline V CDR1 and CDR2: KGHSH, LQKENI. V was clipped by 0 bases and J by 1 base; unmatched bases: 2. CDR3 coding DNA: TGTGCCAGCTCACCACCTCGGGACAGGAACACCGGGGAGCTGTTTTTT. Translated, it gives CASSPPRDRNTGELFF.

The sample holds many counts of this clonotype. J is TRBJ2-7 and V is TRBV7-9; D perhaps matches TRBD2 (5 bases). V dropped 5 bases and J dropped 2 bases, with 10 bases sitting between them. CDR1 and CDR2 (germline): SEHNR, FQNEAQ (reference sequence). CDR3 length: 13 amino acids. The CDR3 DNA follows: TGTGCCAGCAGCCCGGGGATAACCTACGAGCAGTACTTC. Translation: CASSPGITYEQYF. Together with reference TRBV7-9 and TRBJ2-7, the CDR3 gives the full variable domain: DTGVSQNPRHKITKRGQNVTFRCDPISEHNRLYWYRQTLGQGPEFLTYFQNEAQLEKSRLLSDRFSAERPKGSFSTLEIQRTEQGDSAMYLCASSPGITYEQYFGPGTRLTVT.

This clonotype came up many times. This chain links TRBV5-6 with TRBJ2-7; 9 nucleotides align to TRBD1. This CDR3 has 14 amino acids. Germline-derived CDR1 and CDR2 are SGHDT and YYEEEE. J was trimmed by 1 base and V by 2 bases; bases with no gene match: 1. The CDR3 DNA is TGTGCCAGCAGCTTCGGGACAGGGTCCTACGAGCAGTACTTC. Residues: CASSFGTGSYEQYF.

CDR3 amino acids: CASSQGGQGPYEQYF. The DNA for the CDR3 is TGTGCCAGCAGCCAAGGGGGACAGGGTCCTTACGAGCAGTACTTC. This chain uses TRBV4-2 with TRBJ2-7; 9 bases line up with TRBD1. The CDR3 consists of 15 residues. V was clipped by 1 base and J by 4 bases; unmatched bases: 5. Germline CDR1 and CDR2: LGHNA and YNFKEQ.

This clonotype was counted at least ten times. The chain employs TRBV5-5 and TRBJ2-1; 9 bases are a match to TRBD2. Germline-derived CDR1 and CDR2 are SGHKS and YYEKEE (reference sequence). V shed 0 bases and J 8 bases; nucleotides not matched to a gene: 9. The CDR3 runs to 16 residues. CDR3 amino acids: CASSLGLAGYTYEQFF. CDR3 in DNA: TGTGCCAGCAGCTTGGGGCTAGCGGGGTATACTTATGAGCAGTTCTTC.

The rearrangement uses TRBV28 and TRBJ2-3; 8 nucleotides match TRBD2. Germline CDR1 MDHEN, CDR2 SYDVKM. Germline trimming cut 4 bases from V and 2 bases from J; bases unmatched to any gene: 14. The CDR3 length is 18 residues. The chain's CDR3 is CASSSGLAGYQHTDTQYF. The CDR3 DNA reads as TGTGCCAGCAGTTCAGGATTAGCGGGGTATCAACACACAGATACGCAGTATTTT.

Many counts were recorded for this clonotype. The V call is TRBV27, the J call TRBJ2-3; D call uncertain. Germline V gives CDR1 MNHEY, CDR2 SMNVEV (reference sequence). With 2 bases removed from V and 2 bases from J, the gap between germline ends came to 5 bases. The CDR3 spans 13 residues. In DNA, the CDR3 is TGTGCCAGCAGTTTAGTGGTCACAGATACGCAGTATTTT. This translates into CASSLVVTDTQYF.

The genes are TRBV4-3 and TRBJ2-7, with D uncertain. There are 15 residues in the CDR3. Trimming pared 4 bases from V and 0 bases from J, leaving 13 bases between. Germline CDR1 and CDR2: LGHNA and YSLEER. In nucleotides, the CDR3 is TGCGCCAGCAGCCGCGAGCATGATACCTCCTACGAGCAGTACTTC. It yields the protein CASSREHDTSYEQYF.

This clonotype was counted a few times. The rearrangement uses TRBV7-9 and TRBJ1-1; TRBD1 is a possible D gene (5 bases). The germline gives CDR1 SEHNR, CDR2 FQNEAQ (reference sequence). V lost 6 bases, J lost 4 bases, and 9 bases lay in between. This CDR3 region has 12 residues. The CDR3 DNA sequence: TGTGCCAGCAGGGATGGGGGCACTGAAGCTTTCTTT. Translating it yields CASRDGGTEAFF.

Here the CDR3 DNA reads TGTGCCAGCAGTCAAATAGCGGGGTTGGAAGATACGCAGTATTTT. Amino acid sequence: CASSQIAGLEDTQYF. The gene calls are TRBV28 and TRBJ2-3, with 8 bases that match TRBD2. V shed 5 bases and J 5 bases; nucleotides not matched to a gene: 9. The length of the CDR3 is 15 residues. Germline V CDR1 and CDR2: MDHEN, SYDVKM.

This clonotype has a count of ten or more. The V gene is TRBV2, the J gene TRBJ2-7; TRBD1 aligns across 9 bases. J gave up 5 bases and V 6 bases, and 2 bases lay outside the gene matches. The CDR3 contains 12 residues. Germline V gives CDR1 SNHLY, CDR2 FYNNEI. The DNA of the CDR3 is TGTGCCAGCAGGGACAGGGGTCACGAGCAGTACTTC. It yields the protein CASRDRGHEQYF.

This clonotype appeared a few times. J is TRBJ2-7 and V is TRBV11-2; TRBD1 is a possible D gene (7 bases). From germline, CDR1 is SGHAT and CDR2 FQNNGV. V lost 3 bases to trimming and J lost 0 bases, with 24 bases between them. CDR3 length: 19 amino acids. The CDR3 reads CASSFQPTLEGAGSYEQYF. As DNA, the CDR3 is TGTGCCAGCAGCTTCCAGCCCACACTGGAGGGGGCCGGCTCCTACGAGCAGTACTTC.